This T cell receptor beta chain appears in the sequencing data of a study of T cells in Graves' hyperthyroidism and ophthalmopathy. Amplification of TCR beta CDR3 regions used RNA as the template. First-round RT-PCR with HTBI primers amplified the TCR CDR3 region. TCRdb used MiXCR to reprocess the multiplex PCR reads, holding one entry per CDR3 protein. Of around 490,000 distinct CDR3 sequences listed, just under 20% are singletons. The germline gives CDR1 MDHEN, CDR2 SYDVKM. Between the trimmed V and J ends, which lost 4 bases and 4 bases, there was a span of 19 bases. The CDR3 runs 16 residues. With respect to this clonotype: Its antigen is as yet unknown.

Overall study findings and caveats: Researchers found most expanded thyroid clonotypes above 0.001 in blood as well.

The source of this sequence is a man between 40 and 49 years old with Graves' ophthalmopathy. Sequencing was done on a sample of blood. The genes are TRBV28 and TRBJ2-5; D is perhaps TRBD1 or TRBD2 (7 bases each). CDR3 DNA sequence: TGTGCCAGCAGTTACACCTTCAGGGGGGGGGGAGAGACCCAGTACTTC. It encodes CASSYTFRGGGETQYF.